In its sample, the clone carrying this TCR beta chain was seen a few times. This record comes from a study of blood T cells in healthy people across ages. The V and J ends lost 0 bases and 0 bases respectively, with 11 bases between them. Germline CDR1 and CDR2: LGHNA and YNFKEQ. This CDR3 is built from 16 residues. Primers used in a second PCR of about 6 to 12 cycles were a sample-barcoded 5' primer and a J-beta primer mix. Each cDNA molecule received a tag from a template-switch adaptor that had 12 random nucleotides. From the 5' RACE reads, TCRdb called clonotypes with MiXCR, one entry per CDR3 protein. This sample has 550,000 to 600,000 distinct CDR3 sequences, with approximately 27% found just once.

V is TRBV4-2 and J is TRBJ1-2, with unresolved D. The specimen was blood. The sequence derives from an older woman in good health. CDR3 coding DNA: TGTGCCAGCAGCCAAGAGCGAGCGTACTCTAACTATGGCTACACCTTC. Translated, it gives CASSQERAYSNYGYTF.